Listed here are 10 T cell receptor beta chains from one sample, sequenced in a study of tumor and adjacent non-tumor tissue in lung cancer. The template was RNA from unsorted bulk tissue. The normal lung tissue was taken more than 3 cm from the tumor edge. Three rounds of nested PCR, following a modified ARM-PCR protocol, produced the TCRbeta library. TCRdb itself ran the multiplex PCR reads through MiXCR, one entry per CDR3 protein. This sample yields 75,000 to 80,000 distinct CDR3 sequences, of which around 76% are seen a single time; under 40% belongs to the top ten. The sequenced material came from distant non-tumor lung tissue. The receptors were gathered from a man between 65 and 85 years old with non-small cell lung cancer.

In its sample, this clonotype was seen a few times. Being one base from a much bigger clone, this may be a read error. The rearrangement links TRBV29-1 to TRBJ1-1; the D is unclear. The germline CDR1 and CDR2 sequences are SQVTM and ANQGSEA. The CDR3 has 11 amino acids. The V gene lost 8 bases and the J gene lost 7 bases, with 14 bases spanning the gap. CDR3: CSIIVVHEAFF. The CDR3 DNA reads as TGCAGCATTATTGTAGTCCATGAAGCTTTCTTT. Supplemented by reference TRBV29-1 and TRBJ1-1, the full variable domain reads SAVISQKPSRDICQRGTSLTIQCQVDSQVTMMFWYRQQPGQSLTLIATANQGSEATYESGFVIDKFPISRPNLTFSTLTVSNMSPEDSSIYLCSIIVVHEAFFGQGTRLTVV.

As for this clonotype: In this CDR3 the conserved last residue, phenylalanine or tryptophan, is missing, so a read error is likely. The V and J genes are TRBV5-4 and TRBJ2-7, with TRBD1 as a possible D gene (6 bases). CDR1 SGHNT and CDR2 YYREEE come from the germline V gene (reference sequence). The CDR3 sequence is 12 residues long. The CDR3 spells CASCLQGYEQYY. The CDR3 bases are TGTGCCAGCTGCTTACAGGGCTACGAGCAGTACTAC.

This clonotype turned up a few times. A much more abundant neighbour one base away suggests this may be a read error. The chain links TRBV12-3 or TRBV12-4 to TRBJ2-1; 7 bases agree with TRBD1. This CDR3 contains 15 residues. V shed 1 base, J shed 7 bases, and the junction held 7 bases outside the gene matches. CDR3 amino acids: CASSLVRGLGNEQFF. Written as DNA, the CDR3 is TGTGCCAGCAGTTTAGTAAGGGGGCTCGGAAATGAGCAGTTCTTC.

This clonotype was seen at least ten times. The chain joins TRBV5-6 to TRBJ1-1; possible D gene TRBD1, 5 bases. The CDR3 consists of 16 residues. Germline V gives CDR1 SGHDT, CDR2 YYEEEE. Between the trimmed V and J ends, which lost 3 bases and 1 base, there was a span of 16 bases. CDR3 sequence (DNA): TGTGCCAGCAGCTCGGGACTGAGGTATAGGAACACTGAAGCTTTCTTT. It specifies CASSSGLRYRNTEAFF.

Comments on this clonotype: One junction end disagrees with the germline gene, perhaps due to a read error. V is TRBV11-2 and J is TRBJ2-7, with 7 positions matching TRBD1. The germline V gene has CDR1 SGHAT and CDR2 FQNNGV. This CDR3 is built from 14 residues. The CDR3 is CASTGDSISYKQYF. The CDR3 DNA is TGTGCCAGCACCGGGGACAGCATAAGCTACAAGCAGTACTTC.

This clonotype was detected only once. At one of its ends the junction is not consistent with the germline gene, which may arise from a read error. This rearrangement joins TRBV5-1 to TRBJ1-3; 8 bases agree with TRBD1. This CDR3 spans 15 amino acids. The germline gives CDR1 SGHRS, CDR2 YFSETQ. CDR3 protein: CSSSLRTGTGNTIYF. CDR3 DNA: TGCTCCAGCAGCTTGAGGACAGGGACTGGAAACACCATATATTTT.

Notes on this clonotype: A read error may account for a junction end that differs from germline. This sequence joins TRBV11-3 and TRBJ1-1; 8 positions agree with TRBD1. The CDR3 covers 16 residues. In germline, CDR1 is SGHNT, CDR2 YENEEA. CDR3 coding DNA: TGTGCCAACAGCTCCAGGGACAGGACCCTGAACACTGAAGCTTTCTTT. It specifies CANSSRDRTLNTEAFF. Together with reference TRBV11-3 and TRBJ1-1, the CDR3 gives the full variable domain: EAGVVQSPRYKIIEKKQPVAFWCNPISGHNTLYWYLQNLGQGPELLIRYENEEAVDDSQLPKDRFSAERLKGVDSTLKIQPAELGDSAVYLCANSSRDRTLNTEAFFGQGTRLTVV.

As regards this clonotype: A read error may produce the germline difference seen at one junction end. The chain is built from TRBV12-3 or TRBV12-4 and TRBJ1-5; D is undetermined. This CDR3 is 12 amino acids long. CDR3 bases: TGTGCCAGTAGTCCCGCTGGCCAACCCCGGCATTTT. Its translation is CASSPAGQPRHF.

As concerns this clonotype: A read error may produce the germline difference seen at one junction end. V gene TRBV5-5 combines with J gene TRBJ1-2, with TRBD1 matching 9 bases. Germline values: CDR1 SGHKS, CDR2 YYEKEE (reference sequence). This CDR3 is built from 16 residues. DNA for the CDR3: TGTGCCAGCAACTTGGAATATCTGGGACAGGGCCGTGGCTGCACCTTC. Amino acids: CASNLEYLGQGRGCTF.

V and J are TRBV5-5 and TRBJ2-5; D is unresolved. Looked up from germline, CDR1 is SGHKS and CDR2 is YYEKEE (reference sequence). Trimming stripped 6 bases from V and 4 bases from J, with 13 bases between. This CDR3 is built from 13 residues. CDR3 protein: CASNMVSTETQYF. The CDR3 coding sequence is TGTGCCAGCAACATGGTCAGTACAGAGACCCAGTACTTC.